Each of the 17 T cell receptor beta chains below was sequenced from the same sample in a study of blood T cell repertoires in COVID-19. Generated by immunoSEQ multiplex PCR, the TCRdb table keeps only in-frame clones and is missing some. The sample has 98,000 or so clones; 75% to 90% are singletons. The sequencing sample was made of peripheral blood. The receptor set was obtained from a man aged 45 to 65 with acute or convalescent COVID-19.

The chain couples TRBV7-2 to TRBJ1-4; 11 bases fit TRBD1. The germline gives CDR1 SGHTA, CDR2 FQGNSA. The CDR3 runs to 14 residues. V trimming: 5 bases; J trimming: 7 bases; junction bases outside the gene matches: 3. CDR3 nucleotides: TGTGCCAGCAGCCTGGACAGGGGGCGTGAAAAACTGTTTTTT. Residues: CASSLDRGREKLFF.

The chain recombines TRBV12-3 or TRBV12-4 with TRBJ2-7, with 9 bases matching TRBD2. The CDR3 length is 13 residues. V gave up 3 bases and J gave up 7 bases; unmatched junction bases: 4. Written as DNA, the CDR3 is TGTGCCAGCAGTTTGGCGGGAGGGGGTGAGCAGTACTTC. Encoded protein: CASSLAGGGEQYF.

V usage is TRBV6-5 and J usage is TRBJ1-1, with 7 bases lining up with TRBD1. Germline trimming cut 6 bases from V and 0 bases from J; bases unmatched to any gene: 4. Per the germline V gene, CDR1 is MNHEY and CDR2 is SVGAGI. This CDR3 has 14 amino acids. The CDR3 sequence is CASRNRGVNTEAFF. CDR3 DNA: TGTGCCAGCAGGAACAGGGGCGTGAACACTGAAGCTTTCTTT.

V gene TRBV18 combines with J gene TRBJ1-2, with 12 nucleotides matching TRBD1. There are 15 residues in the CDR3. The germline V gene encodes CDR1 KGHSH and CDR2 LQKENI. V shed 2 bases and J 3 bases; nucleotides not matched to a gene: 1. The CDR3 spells CASSPGTGGYYGYTF. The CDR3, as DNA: TGTGCCAGCTCACCAGGGACAGGGGGCTACTATGGCTACACCTTC.

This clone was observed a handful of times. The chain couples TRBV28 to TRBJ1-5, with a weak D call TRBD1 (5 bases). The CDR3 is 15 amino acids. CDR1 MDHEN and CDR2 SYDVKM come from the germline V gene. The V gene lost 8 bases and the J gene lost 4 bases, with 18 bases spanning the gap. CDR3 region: CASQPPWGQNQPQHF. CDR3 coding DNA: TGTGCCAGCCAGCCCCCATGGGGCCAAAATCAGCCCCAGCATTTT.

The CDR3 loop is CASRGTVYGPLHF. The CDR3 region has the DNA TGTGCCAGCAGGGGGACAGTCTATGGGCCCCTCCACTTT. This chain links TRBV6-5 with TRBJ1-6, with 7 bases fitting TRBD1. The CDR3 runs to 13 residues. V lost 6 bases, J lost 13 bases, and 9 bases stayed unmatched. From germline, CDR1 is MNHEY and CDR2 SVGAGI.

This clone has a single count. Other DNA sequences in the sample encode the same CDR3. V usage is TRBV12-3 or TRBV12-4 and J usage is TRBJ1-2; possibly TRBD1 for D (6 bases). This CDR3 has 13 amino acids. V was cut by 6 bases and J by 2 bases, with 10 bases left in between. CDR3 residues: CASSRQGNYGYTF. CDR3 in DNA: TGTGCCAGCAGCCGCCAGGGGAACTATGGCTACACCTTC.

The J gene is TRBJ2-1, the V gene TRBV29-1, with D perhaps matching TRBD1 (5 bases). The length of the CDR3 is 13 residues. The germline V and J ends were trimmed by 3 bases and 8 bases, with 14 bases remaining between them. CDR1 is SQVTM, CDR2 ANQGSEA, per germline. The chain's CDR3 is CSVDGQRWDEQFF. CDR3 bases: TGCAGCGTTGATGGACAAAGATGGGATGAGCAGTTCTTC.

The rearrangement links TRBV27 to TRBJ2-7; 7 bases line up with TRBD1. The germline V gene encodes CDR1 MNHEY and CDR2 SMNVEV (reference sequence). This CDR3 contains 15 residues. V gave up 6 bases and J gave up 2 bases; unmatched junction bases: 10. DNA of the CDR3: TGTGCCAGCAGCCACACGACAGGGACAGCCTACGAGCAGTACTTC. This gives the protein CASSHTTGTAYEQYF.

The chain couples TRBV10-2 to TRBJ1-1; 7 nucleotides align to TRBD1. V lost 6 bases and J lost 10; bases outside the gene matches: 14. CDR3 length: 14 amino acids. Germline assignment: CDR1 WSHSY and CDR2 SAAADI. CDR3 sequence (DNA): TGCGCCAGCAGCCAGGGACAGCCTGTCTTAAGAGCTTTCTTT. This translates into CASSQGQPVLRAFF.

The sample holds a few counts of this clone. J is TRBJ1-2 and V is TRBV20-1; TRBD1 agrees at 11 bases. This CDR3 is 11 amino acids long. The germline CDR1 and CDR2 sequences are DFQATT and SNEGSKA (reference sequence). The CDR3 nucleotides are TGCAGCTTCTGGACAGGGGGCGGCTACACCTTC. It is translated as CSFWTGGGYTF.

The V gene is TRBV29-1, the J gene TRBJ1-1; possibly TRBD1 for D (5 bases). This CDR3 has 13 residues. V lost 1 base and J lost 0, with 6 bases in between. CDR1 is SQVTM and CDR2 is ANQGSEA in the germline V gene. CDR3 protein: CSVEAGMNTEAFF. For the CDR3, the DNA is TGCAGCGTTGAAGCAGGGATGAACACTGAAGCTTTCTTT.

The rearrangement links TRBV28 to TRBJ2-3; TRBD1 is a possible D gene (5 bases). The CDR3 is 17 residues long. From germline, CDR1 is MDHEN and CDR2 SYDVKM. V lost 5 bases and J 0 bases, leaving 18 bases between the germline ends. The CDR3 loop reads CASSRHFRGTSTDTQYF. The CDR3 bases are TGTGCCAGCAGTAGACATTTTAGGGGAACTAGCACAGATACGCAGTATTTT.

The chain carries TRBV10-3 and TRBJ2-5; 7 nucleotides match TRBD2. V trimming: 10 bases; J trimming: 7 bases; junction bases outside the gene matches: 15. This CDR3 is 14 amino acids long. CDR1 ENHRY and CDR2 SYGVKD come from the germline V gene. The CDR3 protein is CATRVGRDSGTQYF. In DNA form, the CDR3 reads TGTGCCACGCGGGTGGGGAGGGACTCAGGGACCCAGTACTTC.

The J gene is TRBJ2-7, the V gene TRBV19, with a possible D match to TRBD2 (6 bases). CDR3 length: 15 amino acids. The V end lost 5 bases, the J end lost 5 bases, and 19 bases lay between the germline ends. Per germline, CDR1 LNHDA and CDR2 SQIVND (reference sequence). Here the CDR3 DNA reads TGTGCCAGTAGTCTCCCGCGGGGCGCCTTCCACGAGCAGTACTTC. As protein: CASSLPRGAFHEQYF.

The CDR3 DNA reads TGTGCCAGCTTATGGACTAGCGGCACAGATACGCAGTATTTT. Encoded protein: CASLWTSGTDTQYF. The chain recombines TRBV2 with TRBJ2-3, with 9 bases lining up with TRBD2. The CDR3 extends over 14 amino acids. The germline V gene has CDR1 SNHLY and CDR2 FYNNEI. The ends lost 8 bases at V and 1 base at J; junction bases unmatched: 4.

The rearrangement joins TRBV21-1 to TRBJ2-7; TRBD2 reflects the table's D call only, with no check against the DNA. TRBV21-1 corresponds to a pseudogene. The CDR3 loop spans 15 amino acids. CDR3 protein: CASSDESTGSYEQYF. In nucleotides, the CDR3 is TGTGCCAGCAGCGACGAATCCACGGGTAGCTACGAGCAGTACTTC.